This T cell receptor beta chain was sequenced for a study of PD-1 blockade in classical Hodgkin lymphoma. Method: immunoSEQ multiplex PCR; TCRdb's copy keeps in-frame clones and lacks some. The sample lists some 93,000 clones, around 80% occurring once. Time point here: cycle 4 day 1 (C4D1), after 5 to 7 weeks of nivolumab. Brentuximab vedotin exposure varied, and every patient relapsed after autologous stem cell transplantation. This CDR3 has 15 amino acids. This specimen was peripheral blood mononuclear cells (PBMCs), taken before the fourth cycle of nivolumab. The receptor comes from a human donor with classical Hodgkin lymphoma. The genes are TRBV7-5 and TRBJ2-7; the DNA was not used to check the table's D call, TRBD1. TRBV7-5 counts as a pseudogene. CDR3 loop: CARSHRDRPSYEQYF. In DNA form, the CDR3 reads TGTGCCAGAAGCCACCGGGACAGGCCCTCCTACGAGCAGTACTTC.